This TCR beta chain emerged from a study of blood T cell repertoires in COVID-19. At the level of the study: COVID-19 samples, acute and convalescent, were from the United States, Italy and Spain. PBMCs, B-cell-depleted T cells, or T cells provided the cDNA or gDNA that made up the material.

Germline V gene lookup returns CDR1 LGHDT and CDR2 YNNKEL (reference sequence). The CDR3 covers 12 residues. V dropped 4 bases and J dropped 8 bases, with 8 bases sitting between them. Original handling: Estimation of nucleated cell counts was performed using reference gene primer amplification. Libraries were prepared by immunoSEQ multiplex PCR; TCRdb keeps only in-frame clonotypes and omits some of them. The DNA gave D and trimming, while V, J and clone size come from that table. The sample gives about 210,000 clones, about 85% of which show up once; roughly 0.7% is in the top ten. The sequenced material came from peripheral blood. This clonotype was sampled from a man aged 35-49 years with acute or convalescent COVID-19. The chain combines TRBV3-1 (or the pseudogene TRBV3-2) with TRBJ1-4, with D hard to call. CDR3 sequence: CASSPREEKLFF. The CDR3 DNA is TGTGCCAGCAGCCCCCGCGAGGAAAAACTGTTTTTT.